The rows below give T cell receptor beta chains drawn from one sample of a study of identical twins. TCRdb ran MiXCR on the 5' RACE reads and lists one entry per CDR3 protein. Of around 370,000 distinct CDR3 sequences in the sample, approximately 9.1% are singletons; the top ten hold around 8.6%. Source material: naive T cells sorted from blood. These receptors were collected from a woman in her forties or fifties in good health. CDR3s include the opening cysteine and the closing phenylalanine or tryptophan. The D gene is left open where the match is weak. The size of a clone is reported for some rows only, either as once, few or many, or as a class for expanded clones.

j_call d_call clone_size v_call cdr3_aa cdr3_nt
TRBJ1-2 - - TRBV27 CASSFLQAARAGGYTF TGTGCCAGCAGTTTCCTCCAGGCCGCCCGGGCGGGTGGCTACACCTTC
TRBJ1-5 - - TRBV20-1 CSARKTSTGLAQPQHF TGCAGTGCTAGAAAAACCAGCACAGGGTTGGCTCAGCCCCAGCATTTT
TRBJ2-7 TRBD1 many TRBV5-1 CASSFDRGAYEQYF TGCGCCAGCAGCTTCGACAGGGGAGCCTACGAGCAGTACTTC
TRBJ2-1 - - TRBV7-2 CASSLVQTHEQFF TGTGCCAGCAGCTTAGTACAGACCCATGAGCAGTTCTTC
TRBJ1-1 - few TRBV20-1 CSVQGAITLNTEAFF TGCAGTGTCCAGGGCGCGATAACCCTGAACACTGAAGCTTTCTTT
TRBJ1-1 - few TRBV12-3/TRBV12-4 CASTPGWSTEAFF TGTGCCAGCACGCCAGGGTGGTCCACTGAAGCTTTCTTT
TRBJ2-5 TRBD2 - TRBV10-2 CATSPRLAGKETQYF TGCGCCACCAGTCCCAGATTAGCGGGCAAAGAGACCCAGTACTTC
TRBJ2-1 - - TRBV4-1 CASSQDLNEQFF TGCGCCAGCAGCCAAGACTTGAATGAGCAGTTCTTC
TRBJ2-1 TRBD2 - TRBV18 CASSPLLAGVYSEQFF TGTGCCAGCTCACCACTACTAGCGGGGGTCTACAGTGAGCAGTTCTTC
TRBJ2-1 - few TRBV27 CASTKGGFRLPNEQFF TGTGCCAGCACAAAGGGGGGGTTTAGACTCCCGAATGAGCAGTTCTTC
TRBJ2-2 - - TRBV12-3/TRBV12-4 CASRGGTNTGELFF TGTGCCAGCAGAGGGGGTACGAACACCGGGGAGCTGTTTTTT
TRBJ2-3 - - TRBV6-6 CASSRPGLGTDTQYF TGTGCCAGCAGTCGACCGGGCCTGGGCACAGATACGCAGTATTTT
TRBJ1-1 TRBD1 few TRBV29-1 CSVEKGAGTEAFF TGCAGCGTTGAAAAGGGGGCCGGGACTGAAGCTTTCTTT
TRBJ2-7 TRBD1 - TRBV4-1 CASSRPGQHPEQYF TGCGCCAGCAGCCGGCCGGGACAGCATCCGGAGCAGTACTTC
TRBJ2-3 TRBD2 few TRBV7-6 CASSPRTSPGRTDTQYF TGTGCCAGCAGCCCCCGGACTAGCCCCGGTCGCACAGATACGCAGTATTTT
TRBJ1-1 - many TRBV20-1 CTGALNTEAFF TGCACAGGGGCCTTGAACACTGAAGCTTTCTTT
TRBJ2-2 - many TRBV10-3 CAGGTANTGELFF TGTGCTGGGGGCACGGCGAACACCGGGGAGCTGTTTTTT
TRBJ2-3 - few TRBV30 CAWRGGSTDTQYF TGTGCCTGGAGGGGCGGGAGCACAGATACGCAGTATTTT
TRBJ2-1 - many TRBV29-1 CSVDEGGNEQFF TGCAGCGTTGATGAGGGGGGGAATGAGCAGTTCTTC
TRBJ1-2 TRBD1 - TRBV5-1 CASRVGDSRGYTF TGCGCCAGCAGGGTCGGGGACAGTCGAGGCTACACCTTC
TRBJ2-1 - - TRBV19 CATLGGELDNEQFF TGTGCCACCTTAGGGGGAGAGCTCGACAATGAGCAGTTCTTC
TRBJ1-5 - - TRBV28 CASSPTPQGLSNQPQHF TGTGCCAGCAGTCCTACGCCGCAGGGACTTAGCAATCAGCCCCAGCATTTT
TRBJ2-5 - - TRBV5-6 CASSLGRKRQETQYF TGTGCCAGCAGCTTGGGGCGCAAAAGGCAAGAAACCCAGTACTTC
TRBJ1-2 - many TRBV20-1 CSASLTNYGYTF TGCAGTGCTAGTCTTACTAACTATGGCTACACCTTC
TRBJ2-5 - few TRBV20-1 CSARGGEGYQETQYF TGCAGTGCTAGAGGAGGGGAAGGGTACCAAGAGACCCAGTACTTC
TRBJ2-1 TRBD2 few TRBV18 CASSRAGPYNEQFF TGTGCCAGCTCGCGAGCGGGACCCTACAATGAGCAGTTCTTC
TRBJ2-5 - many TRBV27 CASSSGSSGETQYF TGTGCCAGCAGTTCCGGGTCCTCGGGGGAGACCCAGTACTTC